The T cell receptor (beta chain) described here comes from a study of breast tumors, draining lymph nodes, adjacent tissues. Each CDR3 protein gets one entry after TCRdb re-called the multiplex PCR reads with MiXCR. The data show about 270,000 distinct CDR3 sequences, roughly 30% seen once. Samples came from axillary lymph nodes draining the breast cancer. Study outcomes and limitations: Data only fit, rather than demonstrated, lymph node origin of most tumor T cells. Data fit most tumor T cells coming from lymph node, expanding in tumor. Tumor and nontumor repertoires were significantly more similar in luminal-like than in basal-like breast cancer. Tumor repertoires ranked between lymph nodes and nontumor tissue in diversity, with V and J gene preferences.

Per the germline V gene, CDR1 is SQVTM and CDR2 is ANQGSEA. The CDR3 contains 16 residues. The V end was cut by 2 bases, the J end by 1 base, with 18 bases between. This clonotype was seen at least ten times. Its antigen is currently unknown. The sequence derives from a female donor with breast cancer. Some clones in this sample may be carry-over from other donors' samples. This rearrangement joins TRBV29-1 to TRBJ2-7, with D perhaps matching TRBD1 or TRBD2 (6 bases each). Sequencing was performed on axillary lymph node tissue. Written as DNA, the CDR3 is TGCAGCGTTGAAAGTATTCGGGGGCAGGGATCCTACGAGCAGTACTTC. Its protein product is CSVESIRGQGSYEQYF.